The 6 T cell receptor beta chains listed next were all sequenced from one sample in a study of identical twins. From the 5' RACE reads, TCRdb called clonotypes with MiXCR, one entry per CDR3 protein. The sample contains approximately 700,000 distinct CDR3 sequences, about 20% of which appear only once. The same data also went into a second study, on T cells expressing NK-cell markers.

Input material: PBMCs. These receptors all stem from a woman aged 18-29 years in good health.

The sample holds a few counts of this clonotype. The chain combines TRBV6-2 or TRBV6-3 with TRBJ2-1; D ambiguous. The CDR3 spans 11 residues. The germline CDR1 and CDR2 sequences are MNHEY and SVGEGT. Trimming stripped 7 bases from V and 5 bases from J, with 6 bases between. CDR3 amino acids: CASTFNNEQFF. The CDR3 DNA is TGTGCCAGCACCTTCAACAATGAGCAGTTCTTC.

This chain uses TRBV12-3 or TRBV12-4 with TRBJ1-5; D possibly corresponds to TRBD1 (5 bases). This CDR3 is built from 14 residues. Trimming removed 11 bases at V and 1 base at J, with 15 bases between. CDR3 loop: CASVIGGSNQPQHF. The CDR3 DNA is TGTGCCTCAGTCATCGGGGGGAGCAATCAGCCCCAGCATTTT.

This clonotype was found a few times. This chain joins TRBV7-9 and TRBJ2-3, with D perhaps matching TRBD2 (5 bases). Germline assignment: CDR1 SEHNR and CDR2 FQNEAQ (reference sequence). V lost 4 bases and J lost 0, with 14 bases in between. The CDR3 has 16 amino acids. CDR3 bases: TGTGCCAGCAGCTACCGTACGGCGGGCAGCACAGATACGCAGTATTTT. Residues: CASSYRTAGSTDTQYF.

This clonotype was seen a handful of times. The CDR3 DNA reads as TGTGCCAGCAACAGCGGGAGTGGAAATGAGCAGTTCTTC. Its protein is CASNSGSGNEQFF. The V call is TRBV7-9, the J call TRBJ2-1, with 8 nucleotides matching TRBD2. This CDR3 contains 13 residues. V lost 7 bases to trimming and J lost 7 bases; unmatched junction nucleotides: 6. The germline gives CDR1 SEHNR, CDR2 FQNEAQ (reference sequence).

This chain joins TRBV5-1 and TRBJ2-1; no clear D gene. The germline CDR1 and CDR2 sequences are SGHRS and YFSETQ. V was pared by 0 bases and J by 9 bases, with 16 bases between. This CDR3 comprises 15 residues. The CDR3 DNA is TGCGCCAGCAGCTTGGGGTTGGGCGGCCTGCGTGAGCAGTTCTTC. Translation: CASSLGLGGLREQFF.

This clonotype was seen a handful of times. This CDR3 is CSVEPGPDTQYF. In DNA, the CDR3 is TGCAGCGTTGAACCGGGACCGGATACGCAGTATTTT. This sequence joins TRBV29-1 and TRBJ2-3; possibly TRBD1 or TRBD2 for D (5 bases each). The CDR3 consists of 12 residues. V lost 2 bases and J lost 6, with 9 bases in between. The V gene's germline CDR1 is SQVTM and CDR2 ANQGSEA.